This entry features one T cell receptor (beta chain) sequence. Its antigen is still unknown. Per-base qualities were not stored, and no clone one base away is much larger. This specimen comes from a study of blood T cell repertoires in COVID-19 (dated by TCRdb to between 2020 and 2021). About the full investigation: Collaborator samples came from the United States, Italy and Spain and covered acute and convalescent phases of COVID-19. The repertoires were released in a freely available public database intended as a resource for research on the immune response to SARS-CoV-2. Samples were obtained from the ongoing ImmuneRACE study (first 160 participants) and from over 1,000 subjects provided by 6 global collaborators. The material from the prospective study consisted of cDNA or gDNA derived from T cells, B-cell-depleted T cells, or PBMCs. Sample metadata almost always included a de-identified subject ID, COVID-19 status, age in years and sex. Subjects who had been exposed to COVID-19, were actively infected with it, or had recovered from it provided the deeply sampled blood TCRbeta repertoires that made up the dataset. Where available, HLA class I and class II types were obtained from metadata supplied by the sample provider rather than from assay-based typing.

The collaborating institutions used their own protocols to collect whole blood in K2EDTA tubes. For TCRbeta analysis, collaborators shipped samples in one of three forms: frozen whole blood, isolated PBMCs, or DNA extracted from either of those sample types. The paper as a whole reports these results and caveats: How much clinical and demographic metadata was included differed by source and by participant, and the metadata was provided uncurated.

TCRbeta CDR3 regions were amplified from genomic DNA by means of the immunoSEQ Assay, a bias-controlled multiplex PCR. The authors' pipeline ran thus. Nucleated cell counts per sample were estimated from amplification of reference gene primers within the assay. To quantify the absolute abundance of each unique TCRbeta CDR3 rearrangement, sequence reads were collapsed and filtered. For each sample, productive Simpson clonality was calculated as the square root of Simpson's diversity index over productive rearrangements. TCRdb re-hosts the immuneACCESS table, in-frame sequences only. Its copies lack some clones; in the studies checked, an unresolved V gene accounts for under half of them, and the cause for the rest is not known. V, J and clone size are those of that table, while D and trimming were read from the DNA. A total of 150,000 to 200,000 clones appear in this sample, 81% of them only once. Of the sample, 9.5% to 12% falls within the top ten clones.

The CDR3 contains 12 residues, cysteine and phenylalanine counted. Only CDR3 DNA remains: 36 bases, in frame from the first base. Between the V and J ends, shortened by 1 base and 11 bases respectively, the junction contains 9 bases. From a lookup of the germline V gene (reference sequence), CDR1 and CDR2 are LGHDT and YNNKEL. Sequences were obtained from peripheral blood. This chain joins TRBV3-1 (or the pseudogene TRBV3-2) to TRBJ2-1; no D gene can be assigned with confidence. This TCR came from a man in his 60s with active or convalescent COVID-19. CDR3 protein: CASSQVRRKQFF. The nucleotides read TGTGCCAGCAGCCAAGTGCGGCGGAAGCAGTTCTTC.